This T cell receptor beta chain emerged from a study of PD-1 blockade in mismatch repair-deficient tumors. The protocol was immunoSEQ multiplex PCR, while the TCRdb copy is restricted to in-frame clones and leaves out a portion. This table holds around 100,000 clones, about four fifths found once. A few pembrolizumab responders had their TCRs sequenced. This specimen was peripheral blood, taken around 8 months after starting pembrolizumab. The receptor was isolated from an adult with mismatch repair-deficient cancer.

CDR3 loop: CASSLGGERSPQHF. The DNA of the CDR3 is TGTGCCAGCAGCTTAGGGGGGGAACGTTCGCCCCAGCATTTT. V and J are TRBV7-2 and TRBJ1-5, with D tentatively TRBD1 (5 bases). From germline, CDR1 is SGHTA and CDR2 FQGNSA. Trimming shortened V by 1 base and J by 9 bases, and 13 bases separated the two germline ends. CDR3 size: 14 residues. Using reference TRBV7-2 and TRBJ1-5 for the parts outside the CDR3, the full variable domain is GAGVSQSPSNKVTEKGKDVELRCDPISGHTALYWYRQSLGQGLEFLIYFQGNSAPDKSGLPSDRFSAERTGGSVSTLTIQRTQQEDSAVYLCASSLGGERSPQHFGDGTRLSIL.